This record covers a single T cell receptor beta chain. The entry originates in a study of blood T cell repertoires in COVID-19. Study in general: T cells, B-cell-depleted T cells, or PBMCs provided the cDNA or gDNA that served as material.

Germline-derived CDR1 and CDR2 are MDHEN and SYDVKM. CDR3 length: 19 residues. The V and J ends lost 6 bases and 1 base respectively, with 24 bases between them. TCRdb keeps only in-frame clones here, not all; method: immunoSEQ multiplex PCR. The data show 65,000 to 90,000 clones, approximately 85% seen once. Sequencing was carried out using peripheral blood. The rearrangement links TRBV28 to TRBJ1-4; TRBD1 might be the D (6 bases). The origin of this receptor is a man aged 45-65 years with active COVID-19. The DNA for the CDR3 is TGTGCCAGCAGCTCCCGGGACATACGGGCCCGGGAAACTAATGAAAAACTGTTTTTT. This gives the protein CASSSRDIRARETNEKLFF.